The 8 T cell receptor beta chains below all came from one sample that was sequenced in a study of a mutant IDH1 vaccine in newly diagnosed glioma. Clones were sequenced by immunoSEQ multiplex PCR, and TCRdb holds only the in-frame ones, with some missing. The repertoire holds tens of thousands of clones, with about 91% as singletons. Time point of the sample: week 5, during vaccination. The investigators gave 300 ug of mutant IDH1 20-mer peptide in each vaccine dose, together with topical imiquimod. No antigens are known for them. The sample in question was PBMCs, obtained from a glioma patient whose treatment included an IDH1 peptide vaccine. The source is a woman aged 50 to 65 with glioma.

J is TRBJ2-5 and V is TRBV27, with 9 positions matching TRBD2. V shed 4 bases, J shed 2 bases, and the junction held 8 bases outside the gene matches. This CDR3 is built from 16 residues. CDR1 and CDR2 from the germline V gene are MNHEY and SMNVEV (reference sequence). The CDR3 DNA is TGTGCCAGCAGTTCCCCGGGACTAGCAACGCAAGAGACCCAGTACTTC. This translates into CASSSPGLATQETQYF.

The gene calls are TRBV27 and TRBJ1-5; D gene uncertain. V dropped 2 bases and J dropped 3 bases, with 8 bases sitting between them. This CDR3 has 14 residues. Germline V CDR1 and CDR2: MNHEY, SMNVEV (reference sequence). The DNA for the CDR3 is TGTGCCAGCAGTTTAGGCCCCTACAATCAGCCCCAGCATTTT. Translating it yields CASSLGPYNQPQHF.

The chain combines TRBV2 with TRBJ2-7; 8 positions match TRBD2. Germline-derived CDR1 and CDR2 are SNHLY and FYNNEI. The CDR3 spans 15 residues. V lost 6 bases, J lost 0 bases, and 7 bases stayed unmatched. CDR3 bases: TGTGCCAGCAGGGATAGCGGGATGAGCTCCTACGAGCAGTACTTC. The encoded protein is CASRDSGMSSYEQYF.

V is TRBV7-9 and J is TRBJ2-1; the D gene is possibly TRBD2 (5 bases). The germline gives CDR1 SEHNR, CDR2 FQNEAQ (reference sequence). V was trimmed by 2 bases and J by 2 bases, leaving 10 bases between them. The CDR3 sequence is 15 residues long. The CDR3 DNA is TGTGCCAGCAGCTTACCGGCTAGCACCTACAATGAGCAGTTCTTC. Encoded protein: CASSLPASTYNEQFF.

The table lists this clone with a count of one. V gene TRBV2 combines with J gene TRBJ2-6, with TRBD1 identical over 8 bases. The CDR3 has 16 residues. Looked up from germline, CDR1 is SNHLY and CDR2 is FYNNEI. V was pared by 5 bases and J by 2 bases, with 5 bases of the junction left unmatched. The CDR3 DNA is TGTGCCAGCAGTTCTCAGGGGGCAGCTGGGGCCAACGTCCTGACTTTC. Translated, it gives CASSSQGAAGANVLTF.

This clone was recorded once. V and J are TRBV30 and TRBJ1-2, with D uncertain. Trimming took 5 bases from V and 8 from J, leaving 12 bases between them. Germline values: CDR1 GTSNPN, CDR2 SVGIG (reference sequence). CDR3 length: 11 residues. The CDR3 reads CAWGGNDGYTF. CDR3 nucleotides: TGTGCCTGGGGAGGAAACGACGGCTACACCTTC.

The rearrangement uses TRBV7-3 and TRBJ2-3, with 7 bases that match TRBD2. There are 16 residues in the CDR3. CDR1 is SGHTA and CDR2 is FQGTGA in the germline V gene. The V gene end was trimmed by 2 bases and the J gene end by 1 base; junction bases not matched to a gene: 6. CDR3 residues: CASSLGREYRTDTQYF. CDR3 coding DNA: TGTGCCAGCAGCTTAGGGCGGGAGTACCGCACAGATACGCAGTATTTT. Using reference TRBV7-3 and TRBJ2-3 for the parts outside the CDR3, the full variable domain is GAGVSQTPSNKVTEKGKYVELRCDPISGHTALYWYRQSLGQGPEFLIYFQGTGAADDSGLPNDRFFAVRPEGSVSTLKIQRTERGDSAVYLCASSLGREYRTDTQYFGPGTRLTVL.

The rearrangement links TRBV30 to TRBJ2-1; D gene uncertain. The CDR3 length is 15 residues. CDR1 is GTSNPN and CDR2 is SVGIG in the germline V gene (reference sequence). The germline V and J ends were trimmed by 1 base and 8 bases, with 18 bases remaining between them. This CDR3 reads CAWSDSLILGYEQFF. The CDR3 nucleotides are TGTGCCTGGAGTGACTCGCTTATCCTTGGGTATGAGCAGTTCTTC. Supplemented by reference TRBV30 and TRBJ2-1, the full variable domain reads SQTIHQWPATLVQPVGSPLSLECTVEGTSNPNLYWYRQAAGRGLQLLFYSVGIGQISSEVPQNLSASRPQDRQFILSSKKLLLSDSGFYLCAWSDSLILGYEQFFGPGTRLTVL.